The rows below give T cell receptor beta chains drawn from one sample of a study of vaccination and CD4 T cells after COVID-19. These receptors have no known antigen. TCRdb processed the PCR reads anew with MiXCR; each CDR3 protein has one entry. The table has more than 6,000 distinct CDR3 sequences, less than 60% seen once. Sequenced: CD4+ T cells from blood, cultured in vitro. Receptors were obtained from a human donor in good health. CDR3s include the opening cysteine and the closing phenylalanine or tryptophan. The D gene is left open where the match is weak. Rows give clone size only sometimes, using once, few, many, or a class for an expanded clone.

j_gene: TRBJ2-3; v_gene: TRBV6-1; abundance: -; d_gene: -; CDR3nt: TGTGCCACTTACATGGGGGGGGCCGTAGATACGCAGTATTTT; CDR3aa: CATYMGGAVDTQYF
j_gene: TRBJ1-2; v_gene: TRBV30; abundance: few; d_gene: -; CDR3nt: TGTGCCTGGAGTTTTGGGACGGGGGAAGGCTACACCTTC; CDR3aa: CAWSFGTGEGYTF
j_gene: TRBJ2-7; v_gene: TRBV7-8; abundance: -; d_gene: -; CDR3nt: TGTGCCAGCAGCTTAGCGCGATCCGACGAGCAGTACTTC; CDR3aa: CASSLARSDEQYF
j_gene: TRBJ2-1; v_gene: TRBV24-1; abundance: -; d_gene: TRBD2; CDR3nt: TGTGCCACCAGTGCAACCAGGGGGACTAGCGGAAACAATGAGCAGTTCTTC; CDR3aa: CATSATRGTSGNNEQFF
j_gene: TRBJ1-4; v_gene: TRBV28; abundance: once; d_gene: -; CDR3nt: TGTGCCAGCAGCCCTAGCCGGGCCTCTAATGAAAAACTGTTTTTT; CDR3aa: CASSPSRASNEKLFF
j_gene: TRBJ1-2; v_gene: TRBV6-1; abundance: -; d_gene: -; CDR3nt: TGTGCCAGCACTCTCGGGTATGGCTACACCTTC; CDR3aa: CASTLGYGYTF
j_gene: TRBJ2-3; v_gene: TRBV10-1; abundance: -; d_gene: TRBD2; CDR3nt: TGCGCCAGCAGTGCCCCCGGACTAGCGGGGGGCCCGGCAGATACGCAGTATTTT; CDR3aa: CASSAPGLAGGPADTQYF
j_gene: TRBJ2-2; v_gene: TRBV6-1; abundance: -; d_gene: -; CDR3nt: TGTGCCAGCAGGAATACAGTTGGGGCACGGCGCGGCGGGGAGCTGTTTTTT; CDR3aa: CASRNTVGARRGGELFF
j_gene: TRBJ2-5; v_gene: TRBV30; abundance: -; d_gene: -; CDR3nt: TGTGCCTGGAGTTCCCTCAGTGGGGGGGCTCGGACCCAGTACTTC; CDR3aa: CAWSSLSGGARTQYF
j_gene: TRBJ1-6; v_gene: TRBV18; abundance: -; d_gene: -; CDR3nt: TGTGCCAGCTCACCTACAGAGGGTTCACCCCTCCACTTT; CDR3aa: CASSPTEGSPLHF
j_gene: TRBJ1-2; v_gene: TRBV25-1; abundance: -; d_gene: -; CDR3nt: TGTGCCAGCAGTGAACATACAGGGAGGGGCTACACCTTC; CDR3aa: CASSEHTGRGYTF
j_gene: TRBJ2-3; v_gene: TRBV28; abundance: -; d_gene: -; CDR3nt: TGTGCCAGCAGTACGCCTAAGGGAGCAGATACGCAGTATTTT; CDR3aa: CASSTPKGADTQYF
j_gene: TRBJ2-5; v_gene: TRBV12-3/TRBV12-4; abundance: -; d_gene: TRBD2; CDR3nt: TGTGCCAGCACCCAGGGACTAGCGGGTCCCCAAGAGACCCAGTACTTC; CDR3aa: CASTQGLAGPQETQYF
j_gene: TRBJ1-1; v_gene: TRBV6-1; abundance: once; d_gene: -; CDR3nt: TGTGCCAGCAGACGGATCGGAGGAAACACTGAAGCTTTCTTT; CDR3aa: CASRRIGGNTEAFF
j_gene: TRBJ2-3; v_gene: TRBV5-4; abundance: -; d_gene: TRBD2; CDR3nt: TGTGCCAGCACCGGGACTAGGCGGTCAGATACGCAGTATTTT; CDR3aa: CASTGTRRSDTQYF
j_gene: TRBJ1-2; v_gene: TRBV15; abundance: few; d_gene: TRBD1; CDR3nt: TGTGCCACCAGCCGGCGGTTACAGGGGTTTGGCTACACCTTC; CDR3aa: CATSRRLQGFGYTF
j_gene: TRBJ1-2; v_gene: TRBV19; abundance: -; d_gene: -; CDR3nt: TGTGCCAGTAGTCCGTACACAGGGTACAACTATGGCTACACCTTC; CDR3aa: CASSPYTGYNYGYTF
j_gene: TRBJ1-5; v_gene: TRBV12-3/TRBV12-4; abundance: few; d_gene: -; CDR3nt: TGTGCCAGCAGTCTATATACAGGGATGAGCAATCAGCCCCAGCATTTT; CDR3aa: CASSLYTGMSNQPQHF
j_gene: TRBJ2-1; v_gene: TRBV20-1; abundance: once; d_gene: -; CDR3nt: TGCAGTGCTAGAGTTAGTGGGAGCCATGAGCAGTTCTTC; CDR3aa: CSARVSGSHEQFF
j_gene: TRBJ1-1; v_gene: TRBV7-9; abundance: -; d_gene: -; CDR3nt: TGTGCCAGCAGCTTAGCCTCGACGGGAAACACTGAAGCTTTCTTT; CDR3aa: CASSLASTGNTEAFF
j_gene: TRBJ1-5; v_gene: TRBV28; abundance: -; d_gene: -; CDR3nt: TGTGCCAGCAGCCTTAGGGACATCGCTAGCAATCAGCCCCAGCATTTT; CDR3aa: CASSLRDIASNQPQHF
j_gene: TRBJ2-2; v_gene: TRBV7-9; abundance: few; d_gene: -; CDR3nt: TGTGCCAGCAGCCCGAACTATAAGCAAACAGCGAACACCGGGGAGCTGTTTTTT; CDR3aa: CASSPNYKQTANTGELFF
j_gene: TRBJ2-3; v_gene: TRBV6-8; abundance: few; d_gene: -; CDR3nt: TGTGCCAGCAGTTTCCCCTACTGGCTACAAAAACCGGCAGATACGCAGTATTTT; CDR3aa: CASSFPYWLQKPADTQYF
j_gene: TRBJ2-1; v_gene: TRBV19; abundance: -; d_gene: -; CDR3nt: TGTGCCAGTAGTCGCCTGGGGGGGGGCGATGAGCAGTTCTTC; CDR3aa: CASSRLGGGDEQFF
j_gene: TRBJ2-7; v_gene: TRBV6-1; abundance: -; d_gene: -; CDR3nt: TGTGCCAGCAGCCATACCCTAGACGAGCAGTACTTC; CDR3aa: CASSHTLDEQYF
j_gene: TRBJ2-7; v_gene: TRBV7-2; abundance: -; d_gene: -; CDR3nt: TGTGCCAGCAGCTTAATGAGGGACGGCGGCGAGCAGTACTTC; CDR3aa: CASSLMRDGGEQYF
j_gene: TRBJ2-5; v_gene: TRBV7-2; abundance: few; d_gene: -; CDR3nt: TGTGCCAGCAGCTTTGGACTCAGCTCCAAAGAGACCCAGTACTTC; CDR3aa: CASSFGLSSKETQYF
j_gene: TRBJ1-6; v_gene: TRBV14; abundance: -; d_gene: -; CDR3nt: TGTGCCAGCAGCCAAGTTAACCCGGGAAGTTCGAATTCACCCCTCCACTTT; CDR3aa: CASSQVNPGSSNSPLHF